This T cell receptor beta chain was observed in a study of T-cell memory formation after mild COVID-19. Barcoded TCR alpha and TCR beta cDNA libraries with UMIs came from 5'RACE using constant-segment primers. TCRdb re-called the 5' RACE reads with MiXCR, one entry per CDR3 protein. The table shows approximately 500,000 distinct CDR3 sequences, with around 25% occurring only once. Study-wide results and caveats: Pre-infection memory showed some responding clones, and this suggested that cross-reactive memory joined.

The CDR3 loop spans 16 amino acids. V was clipped by 5 bases and J by 9 bases; unmatched bases: 10. Per germline, CDR1 MNHNS and CDR2 SASEGT. About this clonotype itself: Its cognate antigen is unknown.

This TCR derives from an adult woman who had mild COVID-19 (a few samples of this study predate the infection). Cell type and time point are not known. Source material: PBMCs or a T cell subset sorted from them (not recorded which). The chain is built from TRBV6-1 and TRBJ2-1, with 13 bases that match TRBD2. Here the CDR3 reads CASSTRRLAGGSEQFF. DNA of the CDR3: TGTGCCAGCAGTACCCGACGACTAGCGGGGGGTTCTGAGCAGTTCTTC.